Shown below are 17 T cell receptor beta chains from a single sample sequenced in a study of T-cell reconstitution after alpha-beta-depleted transplantation in children. Broader study findings: At the one-year point after transplant, T-cell counts and TCRbeta diversity were found to come mostly from T cells that had been newly produced.

The antigens these receptors bind are not known. Unique molecular identifiers were used in preparing the TCRbeta library. TCRdb ran MiXCR on the PCR reads and lists one entry per CDR3 protein. The profile shows approximately 300,000 distinct CDR3 sequences, roughly 8.2% of them singletons. The source was peripheral blood, collected 360 days after TCRalphabeta/CD19-depleted stem cell transplant. These receptors were obtained from a female patient between 2 and 15 years old who had a stem cell transplant for Fanconi anemia, so the T cells may come from the graft donor.

This CDR3 reads CASSPLGQIPEAFF. The CDR3 region has the DNA TGTGCCAGCTCACCCCTAGGACAGATACCCGAAGCTTTCTTT. This chain links TRBV18 with TRBJ1-1; D is perhaps TRBD1 (6 bases). From germline, CDR1 is KGHSH and CDR2 LQKENI. CDR3 length: 14 residues. V was trimmed by 3 bases and J by 8 bases, leaving 16 bases between them.

The rearrangement links TRBV6-5 to TRBJ2-1; no reliable D call. V dropped 2 bases and J dropped 0 bases, with 14 bases sitting between them. The CDR3 covers 17 residues. Germline V lookup: CDR1 MNHEY, CDR2 SVGAGI. The CDR3 protein is CASSYRALPSSYNEQFF. CDR3 coding DNA: TGTGCCAGCAGTTACCGGGCACTACCGAGCTCCTACAATGAGCAGTTCTTC.

In its sample, this clonotype was seen a few times. This chain links TRBV2 with TRBJ1-6, with 12 bases lining up with TRBD1. V lost 4 bases, J lost 9 bases, and 13 bases stayed unmatched. The CDR3 sequence is 18 residues long. Germline V gene sequence: CDR1 SNHLY, CDR2 FYNNEI. DNA for the CDR3: TGTGCCAGCAGTGTTCGGGACAGGGGGCTCGATATTGGTTCACCCCTCCACTTT. It yields the protein CASSVRDRGLDIGSPLHF.

This clonotype was counted many times. This chain connects TRBV9 to TRBJ2-2; D is unresolved. The CDR3 is 16 amino acids. V lost 4 bases and J lost 6, with 19 bases in between. Germline V gene lookup returns CDR1 SGDLS and CDR2 YYNGEE. The chain's CDR3 is CASSPRLTLQPGELFF. DNA for the CDR3: TGTGCCAGCAGCCCGAGGTTAACCCTCCAGCCCGGGGAGCTGTTTTTT.

V is TRBV7-6 and J is TRBJ2-1, with 15 bases aligning to TRBD2. Germline-derived CDR1 and CDR2 are SGHVS and FNYEAQ. The ends lost 4 bases at V and 15 bases at J; junction bases unmatched: 10. This CDR3 has 15 amino acids. The CDR3 loop is CASSSTGLAGGPRFF. The CDR3 coding sequence is TGTGCCAGCAGCTCAACCGGACTAGCGGGGGGGCCTCGGTTCTTC. The whole variable domain, filled in from reference TRBV7-6 and TRBJ2-1, reads GAGVSQSPRYKVTKRGQDVALRCDPISGHVSLYWYRQALGQGPEFLTYFNYEAQQDKSGLPNDRFSAERPEGSISTLTIQRTEQRDSAMYRCASSSTGLAGGPRFFGPGTRLTVL.

This clonotype was detected many times. V is TRBV29-1 and J is TRBJ2-5, with D tentatively TRBD2 (7 bases). This CDR3 has 13 residues. Germline V gene data show CDR1 as SQVTM and CDR2 as ANQGSEA. V shed 8 bases and J shed 4 bases, with 17 bases lying between them. The CDR3: CSSRRGAAETQYF. Written as DNA, the CDR3 is TGCAGCTCACGCCGGGGGGCCGCAGAGACCCAGTACTTC.

This clonotype showed up many times. This chain uses TRBV10-3 with TRBJ1-1; a possible D gene is TRBD1 (5 bases). V was clipped by 4 bases and J by 5 bases, with 11 bases between them. Germline V lookup: CDR1 ENHRY, CDR2 SYGVKD. The CDR3 sequence is 13 residues long. In DNA, the CDR3 is TGTGCCATCAGTGCCCAGGGAGAGACTGAAGCTTTCTTT. The encoded protein is CAISAQGETEAFF.

This clonotype was seen repeatedly, ten times or more. The chain has TRBV12-3 or TRBV12-4 and TRBJ2-7, with D uncertain. This CDR3 spans 12 amino acids. Trimming removed 5 bases from V and 8 bases from J, with 13 bases in between. The CDR3 here is CASSGPLRKQYF. The CDR3 DNA reads as TGTGCCAGCAGTGGCCCCTTACGTAAGCAGTACTTC.

This clonotype has a handful of counts. This sequence joins TRBV25-1 and TRBJ1-5, with 7 bases matching TRBD1. The V segment lost 4 bases and the J segment 0 bases; nucleotides outside the gene matches: 6. Per germline, CDR1 MGHDK and CDR2 SYGVNS. The CDR3 contains 16 residues. The CDR3 spells CASSGGTDYSNQPQHF. The CDR3 DNA reads TGTGCCAGCAGTGGAGGGACAGATTATAGCAATCAGCCCCAGCATTTT.

Many counts were recorded for this clonotype. The chain carries TRBV9 and TRBJ2-7; D is possibly TRBD1 or TRBD2 (5 bases each). Trimming left V 0 bases short and J 5 bases short, with 12 bases between. The CDR3 extends over 14 amino acids. The germline V gene encodes CDR1 SGDLS and CDR2 YYNGEE. The CDR3 DNA follows: TGTGCCAGCAGCGTAGCAGGGAGCCTCGACGAGCAGTACTTC. This gives the protein CASSVAGSLDEQYF.

This clonotype was detected ten times or more. The chain carries TRBV27 and TRBJ2-3; TRBD2 matches at 16 bases. Germline CDR1 MNHEY, CDR2 SMNVEV (reference sequence). V trimming: 2 bases; J trimming: 0 bases; junction bases outside the gene matches: 8. The CDR3 runs 20 residues. The CDR3 is CASSLTGLAGGPSSTDTQYF. Written as DNA, the CDR3 is TGTGCCAGCAGTTTAACGGGACTAGCGGGAGGGCCCTCTAGCACAGATACGCAGTATTTT.

The sample holds many counts of this clonotype. The gene calls are TRBV7-8 and TRBJ2-7; the D is unclear. CDR3 length: 16 residues. From germline, CDR1 is SGHVS and CDR2 FQNEAQ. V was shortened by 5 bases and J by 2 bases, with 19 bases between the two germline ends. The CDR3, as DNA: TGTGCCAGCAGCCCCGATGGAGTAGGGCGGCCCTACGAGCAGTACTTC. Translated, it gives CASSPDGVGRPYEQYF.

This clonotype was found many times. This sequence joins TRBV14 and TRBJ1-1; possibly TRBD1 for D (6 bases). This CDR3 has 16 amino acids. Germline lookup yields CDR1 SGHDN and CDR2 FVKESK. Trimming removed 1 base from V and 8 bases from J, with 20 bases in between. The CDR3 loop reads CASSQGGQGFSSEAFF. CDR3 sequence (DNA): TGTGCCAGCAGCCAAGGGGGACAAGGGTTCTCTTCAGAAGCTTTCTTT.

At least ten counts were recorded for this clonotype. The V call is TRBV30, the J call TRBJ1-1; 7 bases fit TRBD1. V gave up 2 bases and J gave up 10 bases; unmatched junction bases: 1. Germline-derived CDR1 and CDR2 are GTSNPN and SVGIG (reference sequence). CDR3 size: 10 residues. The CDR3, as DNA: TGTGCCTGGAGTAGGACAGGAGCTTTCTTT. It codes for CAWSRTGAFF.

This chain connects TRBV29-1 to TRBJ1-1, with D hard to call. Trimming stripped 4 bases from V and 4 bases from J, with 10 bases between. Germline CDR1 and CDR2: SQVTM and ANQGSEA. The CDR3 extends over 12 amino acids. The CDR3: CSVAGRTTEAFF. CDR3 bases: TGCAGCGTTGCGGGGAGGACCACTGAAGCTTTCTTT. The variable domain in full, completed from reference TRBV29-1 and TRBJ1-1, reads SAVISQKPSRDICQRGTSLTIQCQVDSQVTMMFWYRQQPGQSLTLIATANQGSEATYESGFVIDKFPISRPNLTFSTLTVSNMSPEDSSIYLCSVAGRTTEAFFGQGTRLTVV.

The CDR3 DNA follows: TGTGCCAGCAGCGAGGAACTAGCCAAAAACATTCAGTACTTC. Encoded protein: CASSEELAKNIQYF. This chain joins TRBV2 and TRBJ2-4; no reliable D call. The CDR3 covers 14 residues. Germline loops: CDR1 SNHLY, CDR2 FYNNEI. Trimming took 6 bases from V and 0 from J, leaving 9 bases between them.

V usage is TRBV6-2 or TRBV6-3 and J usage is TRBJ2-3; 10 positions agree with TRBD2. Germline V gene sequence: CDR1 MNHEY, CDR2 SVGEGT. J gave up 6 bases and V 4 bases, and 19 bases lay outside the gene matches. CDR3 length equals 19 residues. The CDR3 nucleotides read TGTGCCAGCAGTTTCATGAGGGGGCGAGGGCTAGCGGGAGTCGATACGCAGTATTTT. Its translation: CASSFMRGRGLAGVDTQYF.